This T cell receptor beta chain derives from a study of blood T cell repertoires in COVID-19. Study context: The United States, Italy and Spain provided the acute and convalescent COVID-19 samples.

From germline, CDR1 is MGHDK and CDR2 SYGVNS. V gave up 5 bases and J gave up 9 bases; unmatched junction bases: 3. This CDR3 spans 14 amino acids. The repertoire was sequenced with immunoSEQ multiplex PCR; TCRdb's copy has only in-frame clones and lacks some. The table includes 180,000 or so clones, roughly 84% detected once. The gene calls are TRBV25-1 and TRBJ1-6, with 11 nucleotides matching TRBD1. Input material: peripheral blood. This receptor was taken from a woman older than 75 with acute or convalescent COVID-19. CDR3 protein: CASSLGQGGSPLHF. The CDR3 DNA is TGTGCCAGCAGTTTGGGACAGGGGGGTTCACCCCTCCACTTT.